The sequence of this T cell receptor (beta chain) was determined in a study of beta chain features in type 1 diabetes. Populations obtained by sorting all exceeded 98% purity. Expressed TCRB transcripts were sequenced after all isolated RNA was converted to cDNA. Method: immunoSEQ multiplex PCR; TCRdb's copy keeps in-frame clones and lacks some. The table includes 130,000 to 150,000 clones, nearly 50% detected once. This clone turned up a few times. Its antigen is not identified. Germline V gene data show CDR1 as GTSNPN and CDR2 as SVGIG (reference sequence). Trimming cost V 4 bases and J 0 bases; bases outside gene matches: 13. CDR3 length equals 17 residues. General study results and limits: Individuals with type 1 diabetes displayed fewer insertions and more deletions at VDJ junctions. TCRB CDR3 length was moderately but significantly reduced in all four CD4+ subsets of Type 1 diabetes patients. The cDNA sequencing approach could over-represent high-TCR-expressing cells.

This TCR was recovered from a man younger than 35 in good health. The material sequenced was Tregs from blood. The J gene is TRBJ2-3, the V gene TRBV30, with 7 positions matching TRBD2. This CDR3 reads CAWTPSYGRGSTDTQYF. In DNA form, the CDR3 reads TGTGCCTGGACCCCTTCCTACGGGCGGGGGAGCACAGATACGCAGTATTTT.